This passage covers 2 T cell receptor beta chains from one sample sequenced in a study of post-analysis software for immune sequencing data. Points from the study as a whole: In patients, five TRBV segments were more frequent than in controls, with TRBV5-6, TRBV5-1 and TRBV20-1 among them.

Their antigens are not known. Unique molecular identifiers were present in the TCR beta cDNA libraries. TCRdb reanalysed the PCR reads using MiXCR and keeps one entry per CDR3 protein. Of 820,000 or so distinct CDR3 sequences listed, roughly 50% are singletons. Sequenced input: blood. The origin of the receptors is a girl aged 10 to 17 with multiple sclerosis.

In this sample, this clonotype turned up a few times. The J gene is TRBJ2-7, the V gene TRBV6-5; 7 nucleotides match TRBD1. Germline V lookup: CDR1 MNHEY, CDR2 SVGAGI. The V gene end was trimmed by 0 bases and the J gene end by 3 bases; junction bases not matched to a gene: 2. This CDR3 comprises 14 residues. The CDR3 loop reads CASSYSAGGYEQYF. The CDR3 DNA reads as TGTGCCAGCAGTTACTCGGCAGGGGGCTACGAGCAGTACTTC.

CDR3 in DNA: TGTGCCAGCAGTGGGTTACAGAGGGGACTAGCGGGGGAGAACACAGATACGCAGTATTTT. Protein product: CASSGLQRGLAGENTDTQYF. The chain combines TRBV25-1 with TRBJ2-3, with 14 bases matching TRBD2. The CDR3 spans 20 residues. With 4 bases clipped from V and 2 bases from J, the junction kept 14 bases outside the gene matches. CDR1 is MGHDK and CDR2 is SYGVNS in the germline V gene.